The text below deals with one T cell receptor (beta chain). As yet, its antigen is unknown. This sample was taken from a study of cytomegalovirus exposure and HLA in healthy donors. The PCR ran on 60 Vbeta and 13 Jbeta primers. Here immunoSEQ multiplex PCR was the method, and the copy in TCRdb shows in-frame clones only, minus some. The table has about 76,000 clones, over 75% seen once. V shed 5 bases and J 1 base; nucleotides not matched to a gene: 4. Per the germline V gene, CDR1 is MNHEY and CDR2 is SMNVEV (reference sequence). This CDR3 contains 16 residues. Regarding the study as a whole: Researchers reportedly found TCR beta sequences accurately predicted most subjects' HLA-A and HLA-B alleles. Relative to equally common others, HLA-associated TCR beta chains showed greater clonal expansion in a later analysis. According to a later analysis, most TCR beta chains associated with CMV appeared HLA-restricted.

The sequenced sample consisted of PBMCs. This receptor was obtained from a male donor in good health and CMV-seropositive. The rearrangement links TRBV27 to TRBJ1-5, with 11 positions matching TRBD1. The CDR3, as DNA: TGTGCCAGCAGTGATAGGGACAGGGGGAGCAATCAGCCCCAGCATTTT. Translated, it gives CASSDRDRGSNQPQHF.